Listed below are T cell receptor beta chains from one sample, sequenced in a study of CD8 T cells in Susac syndrome. TCRdb reprocessed the immunoSEQ multiplex PCR reads via MiXCR and lists one record per CDR3 protein. Among some 180,000 distinct CDR3 sequences, approximately 93% were seen once, and the ten largest hold 0.1%. Source material: CD4+ T cells from PBMCs. These receptors were collected from a human donor in good health. The CDR3 runs from the conserved cysteine through the conserved F or W. The D gene is left open where the match is weak. Not all rows give a size; the values are once, few, many and, for expanded clones, a class.

D	V	size	J	DNA	CDR3
-	TRBV6-5	few	TRBJ1-2	TGTGCCAGCAGTCCCACGGGTCTTGGCTACACCTTC	CASSPTGLGYTF
-	TRBV19	few	TRBJ1-1	TGTGCCAGTAGTGTGGTCGGGGGGAACACTGAAGCTTTCTTT	CASSVVGGNTEAFF
TRBD2	TRBV28	once	TRBJ2-5	TGTGCCAGCAGTTTCGGTGGCCTAGCGGTCCAAGAGACCCAGTACTTC	CASSFGGLAVQETQYF
-	TRBV10-3	-	TRBJ1-2	TGTGCCATCAGTGAGTACGACACCCCGGGAGACTATGGCTACACCTTC	CAISEYDTPGDYGYTF
-	TRBV15	-	TRBJ1-2	TGTGCCACCAGCAGAGATCGGGTGCAGGGCATCTATGGCTACACCTTC	CATSRDRVQGIYGYTF
TRBD2	TRBV5-6	-	TRBJ2-4	TGTGCCAGCACCATAGCGGGGGGGCCGGCCAAAAACATTCAGTACTTC	CASTIAGGPAKNIQYF
-	TRBV6-2/TRBV6-3	-	TRBJ1-1	TGTGCCAGCAGTCGCTTTAGCATGAACACTGAAGCTTTCTTT	CASSRFSMNTEAFF
-	TRBV29-1	-	TRBJ1-2	TGCAGCGTTGAAAAGGGTCTCTATGGCTACACCTTC	CSVEKGLYGYTF
-	TRBV19	-	TRBJ2-5	TGTGCCAGTAGCCGAGCGACGGCACGCCAAGAGACCCAGTACTTC	CASSRATARQETQYF
TRBD1	TRBV7-9	-	TRBJ2-5	TGTGCCAGCAGCTCGAACAGGGGGCCGGACCAAGAGACCCAGTACTTC	CASSSNRGPDQETQYF
-	TRBV7-2	-	TRBJ2-7	TGTGCCAGCAGCTTAAATGGCCCAGGTCAGGGCTACGAGCAGTACTTC	CASSLNGPGQGYEQYF
-	TRBV7-9	-	TRBJ2-5	TGTGCCAGCAGCCCCAGACAGGTCCGACCTCAAGAGACCCAGTACTTC	CASSPRQVRPQETQYF
-	TRBV3-1	once	TRBJ2-3	TGTGCCAGCAGCCAAGGCGGACGGAGCACAGATACGCAGTATTTT	CASSQGGRSTDTQYF
-	TRBV14	-	TRBJ1-1	TGTGCCAGCAGCCAAGTCCAGGGCTGGAACACTGAAGCTTTCTTT	CASSQVQGWNTEAFF
-	TRBV29-1	-	TRBJ2-1	TGCAGCGGCCGGGACGGCTACAATGAGCAGTTCTTC	CSGRDGYNEQFF
TRBD2	TRBV3-1	-	TRBJ2-2	TGTGCCAGCAGCCAGACTAGCGGGGTAGGCGGGGAGCTGTTTTTT	CASSQTSGVGGELFF
-	TRBV3-1	-	TRBJ1-6	TGTGCCAGCTCGGGCGGGGGGACGATTAATTCACCCCTCCACTTT	CASSGGGTINSPLHF
-	TRBV29-1	-	TRBJ1-1	TGCAGCGTTGAAAGGGAAATGAACACTGAAGCTTTCTTT	CSVEREMNTEAFF
-	TRBV7-2	-	TRBJ1-6	TGTGCCAGCAGCCCGGGACGGTATAATTCACCCCTCCACTTT	CASSPGRYNSPLHF
-	TRBV20-1	-	TRBJ2-5	TGCAGTGCCACACCCGCTATCGGGGCCATCGAGACCCAGTACTTC	CSATPAIGAIETQYF
-	TRBV7-8	once	TRBJ1-6	TGTGCCAGCAGCTTAGAAGGTGGACGGTTGGGCTCACCCCTCCACTTT	CASSLEGGRLGSPLHF
TRBD1	TRBV3-1	-	TRBJ2-1	TGTGCCAGCAGCCAAGCCGAGGCAGGGGGCAATGAGCAGTTCTTC	CASSQAEAGGNEQFF
TRBD1	TRBV14	-	TRBJ2-7	TGTGCCAGCAGCCAGCAGGGGGTTAGGTCCTACGAGCAGTACTTC	CASSQQGVRSYEQYF
-	TRBV9	-	TRBJ2-1	TGTGCCAGCAGCGTACTGACGGGGGGCGATGAGCAGTTCTTC	CASSVLTGGDEQFF
TRBD2	TRBV11-2	-	TRBJ2-7	TGTGCCAGCAGCCCCCGGGGTGGTAGCGGGGGCTACGAGCAGTACTTC	CASSPRGGSGGYEQYF
TRBD2	TRBV3-1	-	TRBJ2-5	TGTGCCAGCAGTTCTCCGGGACTAGCGGGGGGGCAAGAGACCCAGTACTTC	CASSSPGLAGGQETQYF
-	TRBV7-8	-	TRBJ1-4	TGTGCCAGCAGCGCCGACAACCCTCTGGCTAATGAAAAACTGTTTTTT	CASSADNPLANEKLFF
TRBD1	TRBV20-1	-	TRBJ2-6	TGCAGTGCTTCACCGGGACAGGGGGCTCTCTTGTTATCTGGGGCCAACGTCCTGACTTTC	CSASPGQGALLLSGANVLTF
-	TRBV10-3	-	TRBJ2-2	TGTGCCATCGAACAACCGAACACCGGGGAGCTGTTTTTT	CAIEQPNTGELFF
-	TRBV6-2/TRBV6-3	-	TRBJ1-5	TGTGCCAGCGACAGGAGTAGCAATCAGCCCCAGCATTTT	CASDRSSNQPQHF
TRBD1	TRBV12-3/TRBV12-4	-	TRBJ1-5	TGTGCCAGCAGGACAGGGAGCAATCAGCCCCAGCATTTT	CASRTGSNQPQHF
TRBD2	TRBV20-1	-	TRBJ2-1	TGCAGTGCCAGCCCCACTAGCGGGGGGCGCCCCTACAATGAGCAGTTCTTC	CSASPTSGGRPYNEQFF
TRBD1	TRBV6-5	-	TRBJ1-4	TGTGCCAGCAGTCCCGACAGGGTCTCCGAAAAACTGTTTTTT	CASSPDRVSEKLFF
-	TRBV3-1	-	TRBJ1-4	TGTGCCAGCAGCCAAGCGGGCGGGAGCGCCTATGAAAAACTGTTTTTT	CASSQAGGSAYEKLFF
TRBD2	TRBV7-8	-	TRBJ2-3	TGTGCCAGCAGCCCGATCCCACTAGCGGGGGGCACAGATACGCAGTATTTT	CASSPIPLAGGTDTQYF
-	TRBV29-1	-	TRBJ2-2	TGCAGCGTTCAAGAGACAACCACCGGGGAGCTGTTTTTT	CSVQETTTGELFF
TRBD1	TRBV4-1	-	TRBJ1-5	TGCGCCAGCAGCCCCACCGGGACAGGGGGCAATCAGCCCCAGCATTTT	CASSPTGTGGNQPQHF
-	TRBV10-3	-	TRBJ2-1	TGTGCCATCAGTGAGTCAACAGGGAACTCCTACAATGAGCAGTTCTTC	CAISESTGNSYNEQFF
-	TRBV29-1	-	TRBJ2-1	TGCAGCGTTGAACCCGGACTGGGGACGCTCAACAATGAGCAGTTCTTC	CSVEPGLGTLNNEQFF
-	TRBV4-3	once	TRBJ1-4	TGCGCCAGCAGCCAAGGACAGATGACTAATGAAAAACTGTTTTTT	CASSQGQMTNEKLFF
-	TRBV7-2	-	TRBJ1-5	TGTGCCAGCAGCTTAGTCACGGGGAGCAATCAGCCCCAGCATTTT	CASSLVTGSNQPQHF
TRBD1	TRBV29-1	-	TRBJ1-2	TGCAGCGTCCCCACCCCCCCGACAGGGATCCATGGCTACACCTTC	CSVPTPPTGIHGYTF
-	TRBV6-2/TRBV6-3	-	TRBJ1-1	TGTGCCAGCACCCCGGGACGGAACACTGAAGCTTTCTTT	CASTPGRNTEAFF
-	TRBV29-1	-	TRBJ1-1	TGCAGCGTTGAAACCCGAGCAGGGCTGGCTTTCTTT	CSVETRAGLAFF
-	TRBV30	-	TRBJ1-2	TGTGCCTGGAGTGTTTCGGGGAACTATGGCTACACCTTC	CAWSVSGNYGYTF